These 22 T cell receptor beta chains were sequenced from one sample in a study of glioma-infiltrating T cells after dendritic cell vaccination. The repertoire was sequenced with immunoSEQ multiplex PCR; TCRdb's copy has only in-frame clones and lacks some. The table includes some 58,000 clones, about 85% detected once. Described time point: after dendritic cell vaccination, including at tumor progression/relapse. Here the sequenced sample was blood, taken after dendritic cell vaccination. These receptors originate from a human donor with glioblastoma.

In DNA, the CDR3 is TGCGCCAGCAGCCAGGGGCAGTCTACGGGAAACACCATATATTTT. It encodes CASSQGQSTGNTIYF. This chain joins TRBV4-1 and TRBJ1-3, with a weak D call TRBD1 (5 bases). V was shortened by 3 bases and J by 4 bases, with 13 bases between the two germline ends. Germline CDR1 and CDR2: MGHRA and YSYEKL. This CDR3 has 15 residues.

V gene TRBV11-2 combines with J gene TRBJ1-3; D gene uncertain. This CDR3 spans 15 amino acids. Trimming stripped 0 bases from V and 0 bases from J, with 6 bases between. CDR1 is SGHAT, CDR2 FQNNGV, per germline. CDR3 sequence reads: CASSLEGSSGNTIYF. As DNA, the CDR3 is TGTGCCAGCAGCTTAGAGGGCAGCTCTGGAAACACCATATATTTT.

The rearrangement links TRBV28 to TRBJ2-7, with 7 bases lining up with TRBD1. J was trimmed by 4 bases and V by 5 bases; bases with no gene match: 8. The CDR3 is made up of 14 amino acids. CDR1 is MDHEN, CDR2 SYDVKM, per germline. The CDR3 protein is CASSARQGLYEQYF. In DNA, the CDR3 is TGTGCCAGCAGTGCCCGACAGGGATTGTACGAGCAGTACTTC.

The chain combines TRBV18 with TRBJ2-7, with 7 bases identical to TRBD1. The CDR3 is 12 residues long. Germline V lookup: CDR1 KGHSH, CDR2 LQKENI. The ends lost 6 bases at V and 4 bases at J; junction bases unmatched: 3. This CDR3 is CASSLDRYEQYF. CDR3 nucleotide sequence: TGTGCCAGCTCGCTGGACAGGTACGAGCAGTACTTC.

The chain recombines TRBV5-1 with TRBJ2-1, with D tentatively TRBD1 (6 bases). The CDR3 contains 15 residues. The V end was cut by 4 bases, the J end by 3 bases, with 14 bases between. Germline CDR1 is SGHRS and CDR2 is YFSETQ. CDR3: CASSPNSDSYNEQFF. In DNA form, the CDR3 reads TGCGCCAGCAGCCCCAATTCGGACAGCTACAATGAGCAGTTCTTC.

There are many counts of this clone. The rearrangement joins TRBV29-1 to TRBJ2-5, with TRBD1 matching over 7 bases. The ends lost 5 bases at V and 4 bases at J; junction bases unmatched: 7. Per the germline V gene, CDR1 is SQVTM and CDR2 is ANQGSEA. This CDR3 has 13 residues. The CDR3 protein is CSVRQGILETQYF. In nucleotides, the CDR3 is TGCAGCGTTCGACAGGGTATACTAGAGACCCAGTACTTC.

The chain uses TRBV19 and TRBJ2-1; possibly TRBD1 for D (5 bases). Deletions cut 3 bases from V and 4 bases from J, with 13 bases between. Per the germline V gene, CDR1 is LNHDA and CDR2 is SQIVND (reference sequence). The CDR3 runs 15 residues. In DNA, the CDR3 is TGTGCCAGTAGTATGGTCAGGGTAGTATACAATGAGCAGTTCTTC. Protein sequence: CASSMVRVVYNEQFF.

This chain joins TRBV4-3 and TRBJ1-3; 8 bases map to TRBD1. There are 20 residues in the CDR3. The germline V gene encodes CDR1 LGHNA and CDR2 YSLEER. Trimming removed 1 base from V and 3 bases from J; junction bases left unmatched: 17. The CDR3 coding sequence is TGCGCCAGCAGCCAAGCGATGGCAGTACCCGGACAGGGCAATGGAAACACCATATATTTT. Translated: CASSQAMAVPGQGNGNTIYF.

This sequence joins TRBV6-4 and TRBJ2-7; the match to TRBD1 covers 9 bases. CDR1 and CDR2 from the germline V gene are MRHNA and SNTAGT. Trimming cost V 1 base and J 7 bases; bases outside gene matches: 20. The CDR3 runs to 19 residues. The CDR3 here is CASSDCRRTGVHKRGEQYF. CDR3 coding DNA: TGTGCCAGCAGTGACTGTCGGCGGACAGGGGTCCACAAGAGAGGAGAGCAGTACTTC.

CDR3 DNA sequence: TGTGCCAGCAGCGCAAGGACAGTGCCCGGGGAGCTGTTTTTT. Protein sequence: CASSARTVPGELFF. The V and J genes are TRBV7-2 and TRBJ2-2; D may be TRBD1 (6 bases). Germline V lookup: CDR1 SGHTA, CDR2 FQGNSA. CDR3 size: 14 residues. V lost 5 bases and J lost 6, with 13 bases in between.

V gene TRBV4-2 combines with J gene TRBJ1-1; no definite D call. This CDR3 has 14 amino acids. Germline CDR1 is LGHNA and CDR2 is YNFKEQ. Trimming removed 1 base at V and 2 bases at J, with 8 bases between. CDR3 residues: CASSQAAGNTEAFF. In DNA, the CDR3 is TGTGCCAGCAGCCAAGCGGCGGGAAACACTGAAGCTTTCTTT.

CDR3 residues: CASSLGARGLTGELFF. The CDR3 DNA reads as TGTGCCAGCAGCTTGGGGGCCAGGGGGCTCACCGGGGAGCTGTTTTTT. The V call is TRBV5-6, the J call TRBJ2-2, with TRBD1 matching 8 bases. V trimming: 0 bases; J trimming: 4 bases; junction bases outside the gene matches: 5. Germline assignment: CDR1 SGHDT and CDR2 YYEEEE. The CDR3 length is 16 residues.

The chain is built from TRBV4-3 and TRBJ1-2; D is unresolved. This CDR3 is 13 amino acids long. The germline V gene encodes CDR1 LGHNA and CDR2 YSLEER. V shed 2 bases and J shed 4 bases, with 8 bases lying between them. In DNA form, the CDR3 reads TGCGCCAGCAGCCAAACGTCGGGCTATGGCTACACCTTC. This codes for CASSQTSGYGYTF.

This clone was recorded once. The CDR3 region is CASGGGQVSYEQYF. The CDR3 DNA sequence: TGTGCCAGCGGAGGGGGACAGGTTTCCTACGAGCAGTACTTC. The chain is built from TRBV27 and TRBJ2-7; 8 nucleotides match TRBD1. The CDR3 contains 14 residues. The V and J ends lost 8 bases and 1 base, in that order; junction bases with no gene match: 7. Germline values: CDR1 MNHEY, CDR2 SMNVEV (reference sequence).

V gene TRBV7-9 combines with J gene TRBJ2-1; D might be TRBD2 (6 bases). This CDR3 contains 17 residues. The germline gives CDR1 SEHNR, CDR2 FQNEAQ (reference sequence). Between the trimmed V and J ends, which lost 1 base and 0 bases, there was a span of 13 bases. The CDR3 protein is CASSLVGRGSSYNEQFF. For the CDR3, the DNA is TGTGCCAGCAGCTTAGTCGGGCGGGGTAGCTCCTACAATGAGCAGTTCTTC.

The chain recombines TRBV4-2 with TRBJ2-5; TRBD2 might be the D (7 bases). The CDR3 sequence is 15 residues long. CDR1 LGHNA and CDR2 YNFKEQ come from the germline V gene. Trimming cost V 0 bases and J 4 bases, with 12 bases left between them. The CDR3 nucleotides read TGTGCCAGCAGCCAAGAGAGGGGGGGGCCAGAGACCCAGTACTTC. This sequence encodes CASSQERGGPETQYF.

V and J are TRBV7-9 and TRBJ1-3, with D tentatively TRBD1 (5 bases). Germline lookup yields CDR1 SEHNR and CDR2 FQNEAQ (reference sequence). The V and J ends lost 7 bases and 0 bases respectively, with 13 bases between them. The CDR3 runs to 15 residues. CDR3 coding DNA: TGTGCCAGCACCCTGACAGCCAACTCTGGAAACACCATATATTTT. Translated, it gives CASTLTANSGNTIYF.

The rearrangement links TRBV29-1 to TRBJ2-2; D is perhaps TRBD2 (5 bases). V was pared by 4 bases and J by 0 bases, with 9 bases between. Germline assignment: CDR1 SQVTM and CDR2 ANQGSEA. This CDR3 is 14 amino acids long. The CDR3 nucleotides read TGCAGCGTTGCGGGATACGCGAACACCGGGGAGCTGTTTTTT. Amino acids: CSVAGYANTGELFF.

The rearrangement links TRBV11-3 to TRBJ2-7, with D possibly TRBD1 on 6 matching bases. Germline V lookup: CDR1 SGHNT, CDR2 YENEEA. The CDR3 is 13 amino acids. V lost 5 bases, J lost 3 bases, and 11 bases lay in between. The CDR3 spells CASSTTGVYEQYF. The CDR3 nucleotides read TGTGCCAGCAGCACGACAGGAGTCTACGAGCAGTACTTC. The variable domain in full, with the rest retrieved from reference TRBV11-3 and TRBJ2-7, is EAGVVQSPRYKIIEKKQPVAFWCNPISGHNTLYWYLQNLGQGPELLIRYENEEAVDDSQLPKDRFSAERLKGVDSTLKIQPAELGDSAVYLCASSTTGVYEQYFGPGTRLTVT.

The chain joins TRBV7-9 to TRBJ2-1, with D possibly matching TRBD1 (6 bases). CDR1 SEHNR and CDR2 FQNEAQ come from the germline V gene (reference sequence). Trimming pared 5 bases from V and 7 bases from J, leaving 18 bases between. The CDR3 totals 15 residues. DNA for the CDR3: TGTGCCAGCAGCCCCTGGGGCCAGGGGACGAATGAGCAGTTCTTC. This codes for CASSPWGQGTNEQFF.

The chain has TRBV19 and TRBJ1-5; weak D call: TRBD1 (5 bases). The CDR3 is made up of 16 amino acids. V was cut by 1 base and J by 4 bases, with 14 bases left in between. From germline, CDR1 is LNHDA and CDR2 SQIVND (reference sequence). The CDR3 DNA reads TGTGCCAGTAGTATAGCCGCCAGGGTCACAAATCAGCCCCAGCATTTT. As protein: CASSIAARVTNQPQHF.

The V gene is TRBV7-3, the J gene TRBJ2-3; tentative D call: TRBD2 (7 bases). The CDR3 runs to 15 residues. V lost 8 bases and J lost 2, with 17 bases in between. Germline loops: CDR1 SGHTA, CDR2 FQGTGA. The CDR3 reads CASSPGGGATDTQYF. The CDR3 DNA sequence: TGTGCCAGCTCCCCTGGAGGGGGGGCCACAGATACGCAGTATTTT.